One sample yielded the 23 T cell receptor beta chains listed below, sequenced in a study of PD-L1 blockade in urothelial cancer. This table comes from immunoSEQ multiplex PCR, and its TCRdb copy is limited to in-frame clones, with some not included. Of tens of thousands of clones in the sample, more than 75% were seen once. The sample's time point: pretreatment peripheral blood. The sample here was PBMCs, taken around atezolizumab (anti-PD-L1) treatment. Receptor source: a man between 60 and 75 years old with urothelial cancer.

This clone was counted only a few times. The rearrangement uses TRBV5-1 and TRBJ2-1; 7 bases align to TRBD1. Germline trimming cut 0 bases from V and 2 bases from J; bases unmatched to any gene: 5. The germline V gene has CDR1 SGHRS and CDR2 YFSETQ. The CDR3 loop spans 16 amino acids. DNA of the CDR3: TGCGCCAGCAGCTTGGCAGTTCAGGGGGCCTACAATGAGCAGTTCTTC. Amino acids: CASSLAVQGAYNEQFF.

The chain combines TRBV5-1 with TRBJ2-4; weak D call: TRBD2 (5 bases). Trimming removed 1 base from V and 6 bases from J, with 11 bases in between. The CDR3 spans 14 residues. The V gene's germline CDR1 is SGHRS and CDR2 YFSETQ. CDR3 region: CASSLRVEGNIQYF. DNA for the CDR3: TGCGCCAGCAGCTTGAGGGTCGAGGGAAACATTCAGTACTTC. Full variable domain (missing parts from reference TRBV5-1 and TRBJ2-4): KAGVTQTPRYLIKTRGQQVTLSCSPISGHRSVSWYQQTPGQGLQFLFEYFSETQRNKGNFPGRFSGRQFSNSRSEMNVSTLELGDSALYLCASSLRVEGNIQYFGAGTRLSVL.

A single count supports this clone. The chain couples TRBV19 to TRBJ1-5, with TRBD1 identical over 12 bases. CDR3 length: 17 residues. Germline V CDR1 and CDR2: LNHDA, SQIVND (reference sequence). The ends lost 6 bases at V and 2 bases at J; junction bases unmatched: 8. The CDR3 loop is CASRPGQGAGGNQPQHF. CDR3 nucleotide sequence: TGTGCCAGTAGACCGGGACAGGGGGCCGGAGGCAATCAGCCCCAGCATTTT.

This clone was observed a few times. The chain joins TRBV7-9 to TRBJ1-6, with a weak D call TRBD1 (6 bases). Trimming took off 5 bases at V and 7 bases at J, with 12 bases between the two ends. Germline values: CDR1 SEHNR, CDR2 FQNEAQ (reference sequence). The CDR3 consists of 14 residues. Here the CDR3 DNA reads TGTGCCAGCAGCCTACAGGGCGGGAATTCACCCCTCCACTTT. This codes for CASSLQGGNSPLHF.

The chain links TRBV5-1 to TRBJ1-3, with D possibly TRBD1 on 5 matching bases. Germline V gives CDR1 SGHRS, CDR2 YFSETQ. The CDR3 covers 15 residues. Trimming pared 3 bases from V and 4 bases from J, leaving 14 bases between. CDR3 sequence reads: CASSSQGPLGNTIYF. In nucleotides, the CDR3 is TGCGCCAGCAGCTCGCAGGGTCCTCTCGGAAACACCATATATTTT. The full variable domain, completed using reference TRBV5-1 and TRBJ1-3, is KAGVTQTPRYLIKTRGQQVTLSCSPISGHRSVSWYQQTPGQGLQFLFEYFSETQRNKGNFPGRFSGRQFSNSRSEMNVSTLELGDSALYLCASSSQGPLGNTIYFGEGSWLTVV.

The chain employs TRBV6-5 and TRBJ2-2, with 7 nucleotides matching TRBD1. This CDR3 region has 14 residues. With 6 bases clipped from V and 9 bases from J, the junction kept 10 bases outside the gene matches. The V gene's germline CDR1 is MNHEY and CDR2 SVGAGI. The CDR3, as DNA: TGTGCCAGCAGAGCAATCTGGGACAGCCGGGAGCTGTTTTTT. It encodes CASRAIWDSRELFF.

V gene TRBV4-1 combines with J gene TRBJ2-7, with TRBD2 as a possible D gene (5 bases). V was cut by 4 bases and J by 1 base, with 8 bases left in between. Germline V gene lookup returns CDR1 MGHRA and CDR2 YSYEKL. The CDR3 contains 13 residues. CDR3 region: CASSRPGSYEQYF. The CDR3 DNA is TGCGCCAGCAGCCGGCCGGGGTCCTACGAGCAGTACTTC.

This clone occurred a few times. The CDR3 DNA reads as TGTGCCAGCACCACAGGAACAGGGGGCGATTTCTCTGGGGCCAACGTCCTGACTTTC. It translates to CASTTGTGGDFSGANVLTF. The chain couples TRBV5-6 to TRBJ2-6, with 9 bases fitting TRBD1. The CDR3 is made up of 19 amino acids. J was trimmed by 0 bases and V by 6 bases; bases with no gene match: 13. From germline, CDR1 is SGHDT and CDR2 YYEEEE.

CDR3 residues: CATSTGGRNYEQYF. In DNA, the CDR3 is TGTGCCACCAGCACAGGCGGGAGGAACTACGAGCAGTACTTC. The chain couples TRBV15 to TRBJ2-7; 8 bases map to TRBD2. CDR3 size: 14 residues. Germline assignment: CDR1 LNHNV and CDR2 YYDKDF (reference sequence). Losses at the gene ends were 4 bases for V and 3 bases for J; bases not matched to a gene: 5.

The CDR3 loop is CASSLLSGSVGELFF. The CDR3, as DNA: TGTGCCAGCAGCTTATTGAGCGGGTCCGTAGGGGAGCTGTTTTTT. The gene calls are TRBV7-2 and TRBJ2-2; TRBD2 might be the D (6 bases). With 2 bases removed from V and 8 bases from J, the gap between germline ends came to 15 bases. This CDR3 is 15 amino acids long. Per germline, CDR1 SGHTA and CDR2 FQGNSA.

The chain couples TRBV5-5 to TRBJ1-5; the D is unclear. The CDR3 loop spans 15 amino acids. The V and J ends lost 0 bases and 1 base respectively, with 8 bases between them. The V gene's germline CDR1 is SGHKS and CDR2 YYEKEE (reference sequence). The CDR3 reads CASSLDLRSNQPQHF. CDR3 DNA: TGTGCCAGCAGCTTGGATCTGCGGAGCAATCAGCCCCAGCATTTT.

CDR3: CASSGQRGDTQYF. The CDR3 bases are TGTGCCAGCAGTGGCCAGCGTGGAGATACGCAGTATTTT. The chain links TRBV6-4 to TRBJ2-3; D unresolved. Deletions cut 4 bases from V and 5 bases from J, with 10 bases between. This CDR3 comprises 13 residues. Per germline, CDR1 MRHNA and CDR2 SNTAGT.

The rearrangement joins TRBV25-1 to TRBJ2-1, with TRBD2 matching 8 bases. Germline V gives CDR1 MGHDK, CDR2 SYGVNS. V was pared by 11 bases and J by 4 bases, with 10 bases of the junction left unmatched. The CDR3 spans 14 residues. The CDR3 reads CAAGAGVLYNEQFF. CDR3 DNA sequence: TGTGCCGCAGGAGCGGGAGTTCTATACAATGAGCAGTTCTTC.

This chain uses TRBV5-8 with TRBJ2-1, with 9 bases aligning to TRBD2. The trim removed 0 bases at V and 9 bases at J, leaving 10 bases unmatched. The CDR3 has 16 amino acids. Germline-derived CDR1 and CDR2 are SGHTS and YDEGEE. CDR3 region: CASSLGSRGGSGEQFF. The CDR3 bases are TGTGCCAGCAGCTTGGGCTCGCGGGGGGGCTCAGGTGAGCAGTTCTTC. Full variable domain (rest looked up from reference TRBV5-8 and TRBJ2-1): EAGVTQSPTHLIKTRGQQATLRCSPISGHTSVYWYQQALGLGLQFLLWYDEGEERNRGNFPPRFSGRQFPNYSSELNVNALELEDSALYLCASSLGSRGGSGEQFFGPGTRLTVL.

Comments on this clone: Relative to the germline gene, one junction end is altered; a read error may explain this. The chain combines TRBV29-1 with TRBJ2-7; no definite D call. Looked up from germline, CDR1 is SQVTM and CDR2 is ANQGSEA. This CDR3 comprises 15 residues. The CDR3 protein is CSALKLVRNLYAQYF. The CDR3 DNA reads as TGCAGCGCCCTGAAATTGGTCCGAAACCTATACGCGCAGTACTTC.

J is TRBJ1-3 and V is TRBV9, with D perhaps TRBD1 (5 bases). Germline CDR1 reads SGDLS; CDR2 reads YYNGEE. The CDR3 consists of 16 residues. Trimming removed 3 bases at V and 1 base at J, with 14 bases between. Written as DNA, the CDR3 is TGTGCCAGCAGCGCCCAAGGGGCAGGGTCTGGAAACACCATATATTTT. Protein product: CASSAQGAGSGNTIYF.

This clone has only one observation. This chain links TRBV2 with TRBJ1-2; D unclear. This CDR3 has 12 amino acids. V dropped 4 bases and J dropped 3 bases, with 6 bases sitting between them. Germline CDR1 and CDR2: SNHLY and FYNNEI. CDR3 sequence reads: CASSGPDYGYTF. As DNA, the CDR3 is TGTGCCAGCAGTGGGCCCGACTATGGCTACACCTTC. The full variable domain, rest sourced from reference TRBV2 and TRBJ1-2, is EPEVTQTPSHQVTQMGQEVILRCVPISNHLYFYWYRQILGQKVEFLVSFYNNEISEKSEIFDDQFSVERPDGSNFTLKIRSTKLEDSAMYFCASSGPDYGYTFGSGTRLTVV.

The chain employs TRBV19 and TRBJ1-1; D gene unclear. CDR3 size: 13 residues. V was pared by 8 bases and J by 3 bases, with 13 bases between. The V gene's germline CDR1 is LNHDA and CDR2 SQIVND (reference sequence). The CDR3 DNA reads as TGTGCCAGTGCCTTTGGGAGGGACACTGAAGCTTTCTTT. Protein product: CASAFGRDTEAFF.

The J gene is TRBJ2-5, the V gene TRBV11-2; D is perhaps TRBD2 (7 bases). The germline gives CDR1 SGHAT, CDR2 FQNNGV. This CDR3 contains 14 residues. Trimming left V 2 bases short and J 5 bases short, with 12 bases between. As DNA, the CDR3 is TGTGCCAGCAGCTTATCAGGGGAGGGCGAGACCCAGTACTTC. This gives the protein CASSLSGEGETQYF.

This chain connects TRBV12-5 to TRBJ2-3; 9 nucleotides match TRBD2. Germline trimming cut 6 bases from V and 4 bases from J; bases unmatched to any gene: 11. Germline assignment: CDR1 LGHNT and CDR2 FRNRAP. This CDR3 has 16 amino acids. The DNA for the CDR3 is TGTGCTAGTGGCCGGGGGACTAGCAGCTCCCCAGATACGCAGTATTTT. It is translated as CASGRGTSSSPDTQYF.

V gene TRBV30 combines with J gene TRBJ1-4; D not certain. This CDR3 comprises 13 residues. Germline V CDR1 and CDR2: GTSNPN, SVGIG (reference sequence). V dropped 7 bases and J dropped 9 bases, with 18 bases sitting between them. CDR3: CAYRHPPRQKLFF. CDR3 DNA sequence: TGTGCCTACCGACATCCTCCCCGGCAAAAACTGTTTTTT.

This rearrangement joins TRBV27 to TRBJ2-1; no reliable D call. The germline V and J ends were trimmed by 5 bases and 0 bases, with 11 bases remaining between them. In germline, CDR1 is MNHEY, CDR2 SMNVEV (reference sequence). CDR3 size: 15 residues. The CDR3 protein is CASSHSRSSYNEQFF. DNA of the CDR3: TGTGCCAGCAGTCATTCAAGGAGCTCCTACAATGAGCAGTTCTTC.

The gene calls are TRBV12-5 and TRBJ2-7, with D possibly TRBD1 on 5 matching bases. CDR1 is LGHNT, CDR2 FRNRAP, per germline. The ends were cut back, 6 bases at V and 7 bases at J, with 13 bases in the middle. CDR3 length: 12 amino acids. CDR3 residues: CASGPTVREQYF. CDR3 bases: TGTGCTAGTGGCCCGACAGTTAGAGAGCAGTACTTC.